The entry that follows covers one TCR beta chain sequence. Its specificity is unknown. The V and J ends lost 2 bases and 3 bases respectively, with 7 bases between them. CDR3 size: 13 residues. The germline gives CDR1 MNHEY, CDR2 SVGAGI. Survey level was the resolution at which the v3.0 immunoSEQ assay ran. The assay was immunoSEQ multiplex PCR, and TCRdb's table has in-frame clones only and misses some. The sample contains 15,000 to 20,000 clones, about 86% of which appear only once. This specimen comes from a study of long-term antiretroviral therapy in people with HIV. As for the study in general: By about a decade, the earliest samples predate the 2015 immediate-ART recommendation. Points from the study as a whole: Regardless of time point, clones expanded before ART dominated the repertoire. Controls exceeded HIV repertoires in CDR3 length range.

Cryopreserved PBMC, at roughly 1-10 million per sample, were present before DNA extraction. Sequenced material: unsorted PBMCs, taken just before starting antiretroviral therapy. The chain combines TRBV6-5 with TRBJ1-1; D gene uncertain. This clonotype originated in a man aged 35-49 years with HIV. The CDR3 sequence: CASSYGSYTEAFF. The CDR3 nucleotides are TGTGCCAGCAGTTACGGAAGCTACACTGAAGCTTTCTTT.